This T cell receptor beta chain was sequenced in a study of blood T cell repertoires in COVID-19. Study at large: The samples span acute and convalescent COVID-19 from the United States, Italy and Spain. From T cells, B-cell-depleted T cells, or PBMCs came the material, which was cDNA or gDNA.

Germline lookup yields CDR1 WSHSY and CDR2 SAAADI. V lost 10 bases, J lost 6 bases, and 3 bases stayed unmatched. The CDR3 is 11 amino acids. Clones were sequenced by immunoSEQ multiplex PCR, and TCRdb holds only the in-frame ones, with some missing. The sample holds 100,000 to 120,000 clones; about three quarters are singletons and the top ten take around 16%. The TCR sequence derives from an elderly woman with active or convalescent COVID-19. The gene calls are TRBV10-2 and TRBJ2-1; 7 positions match TRBD1. Sequenced material: peripheral blood. The DNA of the CDR3 is TGCGCCACCCACAGGGGCAATGAGCAGTTCTTC. It codes for CATHRGNEQFF.